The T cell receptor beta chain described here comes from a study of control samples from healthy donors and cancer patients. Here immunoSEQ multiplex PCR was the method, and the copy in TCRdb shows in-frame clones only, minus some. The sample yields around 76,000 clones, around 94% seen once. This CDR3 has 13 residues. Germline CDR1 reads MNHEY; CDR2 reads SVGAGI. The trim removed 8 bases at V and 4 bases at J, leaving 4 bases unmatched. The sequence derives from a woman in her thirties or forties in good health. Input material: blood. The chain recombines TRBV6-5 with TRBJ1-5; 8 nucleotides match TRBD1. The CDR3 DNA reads TGTGCCAGCGGACAGGGCCTTAATCAGCCCCAGCATTTT. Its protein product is CASGQGLNQPQHF.